This T cell receptor beta chain was captured by sequencing in a study of T cell changes during pregnancy in multiple sclerosis. Germline trimming cut 7 bases from V and 8 bases from J; bases unmatched to any gene: 13. This CDR3 has 15 amino acids. Germline V CDR1 and CDR2: MNHEY, SVGAGI. Libraries were prepared by immunoSEQ multiplex PCR; TCRdb keeps only in-frame clonotypes and omits some of them. The sample lists 95,000 to 100,000 clones, 91% occurring once. The source is a female donor with multiple sclerosis, enrolled in a pregnancy study. This sequence joins TRBV6-5 and TRBJ1-4, with 7 bases fitting TRBD1. Sequences were derived from peripheral blood, sampled in the second trimester of pregnancy. The CDR3 DNA reads as TGTGCCAGCAAGATAAACAGGGGTGAGGCAGAAAAACTGTTTTTT. Protein sequence: CASKINRGEAEKLFF.